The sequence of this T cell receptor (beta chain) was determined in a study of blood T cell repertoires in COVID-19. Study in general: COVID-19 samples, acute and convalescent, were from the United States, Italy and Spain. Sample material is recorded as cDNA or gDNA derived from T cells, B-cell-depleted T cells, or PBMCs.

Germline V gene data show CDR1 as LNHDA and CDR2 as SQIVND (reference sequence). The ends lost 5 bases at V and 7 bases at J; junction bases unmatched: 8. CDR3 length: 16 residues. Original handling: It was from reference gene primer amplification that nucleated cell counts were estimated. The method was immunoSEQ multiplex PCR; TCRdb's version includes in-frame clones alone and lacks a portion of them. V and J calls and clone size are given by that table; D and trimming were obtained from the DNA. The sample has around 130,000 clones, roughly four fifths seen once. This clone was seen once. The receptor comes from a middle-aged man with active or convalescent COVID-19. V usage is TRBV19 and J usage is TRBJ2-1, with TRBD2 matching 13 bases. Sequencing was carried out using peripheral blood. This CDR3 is CASSPKTSGGINEQFF. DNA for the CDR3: TGTGCCAGTAGTCCAAAGACTAGCGGGGGGATAAATGAGCAGTTCTTC.